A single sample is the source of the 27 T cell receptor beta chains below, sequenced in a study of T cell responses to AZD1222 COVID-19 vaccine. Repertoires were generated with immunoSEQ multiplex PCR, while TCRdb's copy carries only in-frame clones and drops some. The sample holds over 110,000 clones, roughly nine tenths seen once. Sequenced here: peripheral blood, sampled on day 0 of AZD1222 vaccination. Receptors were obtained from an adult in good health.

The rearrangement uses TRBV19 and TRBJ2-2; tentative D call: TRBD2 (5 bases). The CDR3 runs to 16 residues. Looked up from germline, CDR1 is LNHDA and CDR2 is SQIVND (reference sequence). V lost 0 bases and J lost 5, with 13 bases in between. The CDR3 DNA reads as TGTGCCAGTAGTATAGATCTTCCCGGGAAAACCGGGGAGCTGTTTTTT. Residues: CASSIDLPGKTGELFF.

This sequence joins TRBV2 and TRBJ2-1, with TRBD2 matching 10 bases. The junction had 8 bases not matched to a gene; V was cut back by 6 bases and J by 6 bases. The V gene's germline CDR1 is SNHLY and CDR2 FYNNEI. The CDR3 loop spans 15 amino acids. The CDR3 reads CASRGGPSGSNEQFF. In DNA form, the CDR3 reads TGTGCCAGCAGGGGGGGGCCTAGCGGGAGCAATGAGCAGTTCTTC.

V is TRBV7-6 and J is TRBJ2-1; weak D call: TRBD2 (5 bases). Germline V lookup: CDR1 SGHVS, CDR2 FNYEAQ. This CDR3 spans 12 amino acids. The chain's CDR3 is CAAELVHNEQFF. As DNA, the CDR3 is TGTGCGGCGGAACTAGTCCACAATGAGCAGTTCTTC.

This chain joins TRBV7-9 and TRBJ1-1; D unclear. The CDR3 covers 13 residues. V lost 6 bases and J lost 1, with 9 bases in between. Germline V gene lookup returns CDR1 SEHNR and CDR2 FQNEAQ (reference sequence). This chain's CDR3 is CASSYISNTEAFF. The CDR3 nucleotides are TGTGCCAGCAGTTATATTTCGAACACTGAAGCTTTCTTT.

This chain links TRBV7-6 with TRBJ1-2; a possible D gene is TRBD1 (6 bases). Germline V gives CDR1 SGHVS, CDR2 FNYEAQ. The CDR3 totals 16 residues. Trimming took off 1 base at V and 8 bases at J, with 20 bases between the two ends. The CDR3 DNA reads TGTGCCAGCAGCTTAGACGGGGGCCAGGGGATTTTGGGCTACACCTTC. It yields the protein CASSLDGGQGILGYTF.

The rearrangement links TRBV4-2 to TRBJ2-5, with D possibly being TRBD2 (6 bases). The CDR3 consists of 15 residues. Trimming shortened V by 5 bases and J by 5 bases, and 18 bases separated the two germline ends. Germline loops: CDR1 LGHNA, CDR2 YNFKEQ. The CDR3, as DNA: TGTGCCAGCAGCATTCCCCGGGCCGCGGGGGAGACCCAGTACTTC. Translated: CASSIPRAAGETQYF.

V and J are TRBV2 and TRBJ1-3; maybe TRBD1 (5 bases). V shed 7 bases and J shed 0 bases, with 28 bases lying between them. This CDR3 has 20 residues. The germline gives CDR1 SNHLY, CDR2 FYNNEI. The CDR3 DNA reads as TGTGCCAGCACACCCCAAGACAGCACACTTATTATACTCTCTGGAAACACCATATATTTT. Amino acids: CASTPQDSTLIILSGNTIYF. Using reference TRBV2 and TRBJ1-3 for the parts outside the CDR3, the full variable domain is EPEVTQTPSHQVTQMGQEVILRCVPISNHLYFYWYRQILGQKVEFLVSFYNNEISEKSEIFDDQFSVERPDGSNFTLKIRSTKLEDSAMYFCASTPQDSTLIILSGNTIYFGEGSWLTVV.

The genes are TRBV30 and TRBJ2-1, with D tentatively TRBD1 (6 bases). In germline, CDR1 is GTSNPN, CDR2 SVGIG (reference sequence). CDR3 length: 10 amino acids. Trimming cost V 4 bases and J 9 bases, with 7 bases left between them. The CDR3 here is CAWNRAEQFF. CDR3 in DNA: TGTGCCTGGAACAGGGCTGAGCAGTTCTTC.

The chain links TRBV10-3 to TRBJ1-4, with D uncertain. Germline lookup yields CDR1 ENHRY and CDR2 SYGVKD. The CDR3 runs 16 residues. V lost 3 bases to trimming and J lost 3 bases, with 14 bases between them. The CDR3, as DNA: TGTGCCATCAGTGAAGGGCCATCCGGGGCTAATGAAAAACTGTTTTTT. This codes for CAISEGPSGANEKLFF.

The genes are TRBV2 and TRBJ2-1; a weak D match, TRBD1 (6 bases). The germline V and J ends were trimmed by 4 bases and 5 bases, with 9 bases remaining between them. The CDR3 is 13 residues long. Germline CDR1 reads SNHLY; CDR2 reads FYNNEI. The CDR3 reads CASSGAGDNEQFF. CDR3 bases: TGTGCCAGCAGTGGGGCAGGGGACAATGAGCAGTTCTTC.

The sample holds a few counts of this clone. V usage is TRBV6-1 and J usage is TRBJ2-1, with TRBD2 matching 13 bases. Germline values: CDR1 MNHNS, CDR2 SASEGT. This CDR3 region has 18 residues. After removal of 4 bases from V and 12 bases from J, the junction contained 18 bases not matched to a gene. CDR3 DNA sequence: TGTGCCAGCAGTGGAGAGGGGTTGACTAGCGGGAGGAGTGGTGTGCAGTTCTTC. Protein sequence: CASSGEGLTSGRSGVQFF.

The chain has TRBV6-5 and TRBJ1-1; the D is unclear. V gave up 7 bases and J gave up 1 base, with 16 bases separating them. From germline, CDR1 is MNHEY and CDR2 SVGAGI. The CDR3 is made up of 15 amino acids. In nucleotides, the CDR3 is TGTGCCAGCACCCCCTTAGGCAGCCAGAACACTGAAGCTTTCTTT. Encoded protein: CASTPLGSQNTEAFF.

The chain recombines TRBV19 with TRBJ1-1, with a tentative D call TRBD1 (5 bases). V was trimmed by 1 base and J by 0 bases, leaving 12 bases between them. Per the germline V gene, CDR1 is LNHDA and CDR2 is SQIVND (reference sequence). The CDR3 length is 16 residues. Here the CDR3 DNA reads TGTGCCAGTAGTATAGTGGGTTCCAGGGTGAACACTGAAGCTTTCTTT. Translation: CASSIVGSRVNTEAFF.

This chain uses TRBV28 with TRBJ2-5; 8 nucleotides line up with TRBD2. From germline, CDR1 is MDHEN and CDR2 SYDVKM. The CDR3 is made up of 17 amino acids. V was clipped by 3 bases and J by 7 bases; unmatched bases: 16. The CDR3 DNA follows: TGTGCCAGCAGTTTGAATTTCGGGACTAGGCGAGGTGGGACCCAGTACTTC. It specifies CASSLNFGTRRGGTQYF.

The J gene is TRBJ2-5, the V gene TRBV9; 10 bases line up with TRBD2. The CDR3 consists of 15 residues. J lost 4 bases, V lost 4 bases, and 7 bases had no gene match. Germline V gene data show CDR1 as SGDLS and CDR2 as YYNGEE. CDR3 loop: CASSPRASGGETQYF. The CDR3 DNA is TGTGCCAGCAGCCCCCGGGCTAGCGGGGGAGAGACCCAGTACTTC.

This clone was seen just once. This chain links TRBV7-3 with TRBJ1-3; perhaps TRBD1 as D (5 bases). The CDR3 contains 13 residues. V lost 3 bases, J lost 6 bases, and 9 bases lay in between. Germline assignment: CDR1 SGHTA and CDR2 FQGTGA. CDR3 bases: TGTGCCAGCAGCTTGGGACCTACAAACACCATATATTTT. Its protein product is CASSLGPTNTIYF.

The DNA for the CDR3 is TGTGCCAGCAGATCGGGGGGGACTAGCGGTACCGGGGAGCTGTTTTTT. Protein product: CASRSGGTSGTGELFF. The chain joins TRBV3-1 (or the pseudogene TRBV3-2) to TRBJ2-2; 11 nucleotides agree with TRBD2. With 6 bases clipped from V and 5 bases from J, the junction kept 8 bases outside the gene matches. Germline CDR1 and CDR2: LGHDT and YNNKEL (reference sequence). This CDR3 is 16 amino acids long.

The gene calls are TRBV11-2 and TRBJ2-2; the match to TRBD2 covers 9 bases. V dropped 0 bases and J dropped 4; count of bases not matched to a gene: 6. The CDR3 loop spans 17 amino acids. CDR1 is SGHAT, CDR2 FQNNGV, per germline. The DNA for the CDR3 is TGTGCCAGCAGCTTAGATTTGGCGGGGGGGCGCACCGGGGAGCTGTTTTTT. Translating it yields CASSLDLAGGRTGELFF.

The CDR3 reads CASSEVSGGGDEQFF. In nucleotides, the CDR3 is TGTGCCAGCAGTGAAGTTAGCGGGGGGGGAGATGAGCAGTTCTTC. The rearrangement joins TRBV6-1 to TRBJ2-1; 11 nucleotides align to TRBD2. The CDR3 is 15 amino acids. The J segment lost 8 bases and the V segment lost 1 base, leaving 4 bases of the junction unmatched. Germline V gives CDR1 MNHNS, CDR2 SASEGT.

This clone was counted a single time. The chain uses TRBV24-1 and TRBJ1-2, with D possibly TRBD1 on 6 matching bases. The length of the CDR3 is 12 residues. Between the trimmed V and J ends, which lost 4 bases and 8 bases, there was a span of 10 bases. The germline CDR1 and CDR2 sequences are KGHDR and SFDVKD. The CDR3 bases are TGTGCCACCAGTGACCACAGGGTAGGCTACACCTTC. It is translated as CATSDHRVGYTF.

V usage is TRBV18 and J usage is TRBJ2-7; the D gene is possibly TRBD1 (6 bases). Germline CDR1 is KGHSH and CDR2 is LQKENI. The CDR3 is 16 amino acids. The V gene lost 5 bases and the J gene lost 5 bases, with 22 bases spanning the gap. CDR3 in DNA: TGTGCCAGCTCAATATTGGACCAGGGGCCTCTCCACGAGCAGTACTTC. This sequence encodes CASSILDQGPLHEQYF.

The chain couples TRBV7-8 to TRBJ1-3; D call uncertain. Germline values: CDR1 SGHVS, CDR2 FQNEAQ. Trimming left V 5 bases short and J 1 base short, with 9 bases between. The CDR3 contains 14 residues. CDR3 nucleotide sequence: TGTGCCAGCAGCCCAGAACTGTCTGGAAACACCATATATTTT. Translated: CASSPELSGNTIYF.

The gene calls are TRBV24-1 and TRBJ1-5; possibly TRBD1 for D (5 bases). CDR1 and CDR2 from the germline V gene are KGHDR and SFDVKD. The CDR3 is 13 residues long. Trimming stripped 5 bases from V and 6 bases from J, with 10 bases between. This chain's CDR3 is CATSAGGTQPQHF. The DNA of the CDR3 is TGTGCCACCAGTGCAGGAGGGACTCAGCCCCAGCATTTT.

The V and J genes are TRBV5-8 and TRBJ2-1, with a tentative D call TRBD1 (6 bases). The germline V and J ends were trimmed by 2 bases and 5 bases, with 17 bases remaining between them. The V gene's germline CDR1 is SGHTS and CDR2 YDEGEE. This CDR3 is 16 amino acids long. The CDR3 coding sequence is TGTGCCAGCAGCTTAGGTCTGTTGGGGGCCCACAATGAGCAGTTCTTC. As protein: CASSLGLLGAHNEQFF. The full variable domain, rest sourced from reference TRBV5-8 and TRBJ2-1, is EAGVTQSPTHLIKTRGQQATLRCSPISGHTSVYWYQQALGLGLQFLLWYDEGEERNRGNFPPRFSGRQFPNYSSELNVNALELEDSALYLCASSLGLLGAHNEQFFGPGTRLTVL.

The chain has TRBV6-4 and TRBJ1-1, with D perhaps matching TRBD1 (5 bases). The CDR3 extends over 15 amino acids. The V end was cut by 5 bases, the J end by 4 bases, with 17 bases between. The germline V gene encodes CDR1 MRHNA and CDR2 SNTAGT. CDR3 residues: CASSTGPLRGTEAFF. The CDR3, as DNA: TGTGCCAGCAGTACGGGACCCCTCCGGGGCACTGAAGCTTTCTTT.

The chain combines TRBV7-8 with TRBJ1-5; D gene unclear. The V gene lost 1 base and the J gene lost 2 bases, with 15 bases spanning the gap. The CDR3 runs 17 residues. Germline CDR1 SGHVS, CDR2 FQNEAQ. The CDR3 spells CASSLGRLGGGNQPQHF. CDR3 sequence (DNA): TGTGCCAGCAGCTTAGGCAGGCTAGGTGGGGGCAATCAGCCCCAGCATTTT. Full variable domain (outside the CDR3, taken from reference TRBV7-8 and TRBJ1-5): GAGVSQSPRYKVAKRGQDVALRCDPISGHVSLFWYQQALGQGPEFLTYFQNEAQLDKSGLPSDRFFAERPEGSVSTLKIQRTQQEDSAVYLCASSLGRLGGGNQPQHFGDGTRLSIL.

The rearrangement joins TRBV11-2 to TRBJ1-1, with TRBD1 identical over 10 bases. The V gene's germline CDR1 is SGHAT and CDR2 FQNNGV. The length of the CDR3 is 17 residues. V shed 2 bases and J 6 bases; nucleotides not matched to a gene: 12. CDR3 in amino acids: CASSLRSGDRGGSEAFF. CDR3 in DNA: TGTGCCAGCAGCTTACGAAGTGGGGACAGGGGAGGGTCTGAAGCTTTCTTT.